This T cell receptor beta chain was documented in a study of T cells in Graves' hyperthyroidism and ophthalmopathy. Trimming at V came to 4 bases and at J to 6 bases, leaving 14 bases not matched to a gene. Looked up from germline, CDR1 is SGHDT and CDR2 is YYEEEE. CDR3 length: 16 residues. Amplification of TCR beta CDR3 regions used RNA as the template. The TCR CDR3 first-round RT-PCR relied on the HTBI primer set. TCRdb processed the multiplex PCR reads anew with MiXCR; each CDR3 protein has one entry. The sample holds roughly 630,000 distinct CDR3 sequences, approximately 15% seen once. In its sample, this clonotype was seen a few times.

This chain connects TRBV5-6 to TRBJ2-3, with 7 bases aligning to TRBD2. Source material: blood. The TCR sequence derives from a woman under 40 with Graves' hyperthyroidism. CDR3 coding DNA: TGTGCCAGCAGCCCCCTCGTAGAGCGGGATTGGGATACGCAGTATTTT. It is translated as CASSPLVERDWDTQYF.